This TCR beta chain was identified during a study of shared clonotypes between healthy human individuals. Study as a whole: CD8 memory received one plate per donor, CD8 naive two, CD4 memory three and CD4 naive three. General observations from the study: The sampled material consisted only of blood, and tissue repertoires are likely to differ.

A note on this clone: The antigen remains undetermined.

Data came from immunoSEQ multiplex PCR; TCRdb stores just in-frame clones and leaves some out. The repertoire consists of approximately 2,000,000 clones, with around 93% occurring once and the leading ten covering around 1.7%. Naive CD8 cells lacked CD45RO and underwent positive selection for CCR7, leaving out terminally differentiated effector memory CD45RA+ cells. None of the donors, who were healthy HIV-negative adults, had recently had acute infections or vaccinations. This receptor was taken from a man in his late teens or twenties in good health. Some clones in this sample may be carry-over from other donors' samples. The sample comprised naive CD8+ T cells from PBMCs.

This CDR3 reads CASSFSWYVAQHF. The CDR3 coding sequence is TGTGCCAGCAGTTTTTCCTGGTACGTGGCCCAGCATTTT. The chain has TRBV28 and TRBJ1-5, with D unclear. The germline V gene encodes CDR1 MDHEN and CDR2 SYDVKM. CDR3 length: 13 amino acids. Trimming took off 3 bases at V and 11 bases at J, with 14 bases between the two ends.